These T cell receptor beta chains were read from a single sample in a study of CD8+ T cells in alopecia areata. Profiling relied on immunoSEQ multiplex PCR, and the TCRdb table lists in-frame clones only, not all of them. The sample contains hundreds of thousands of clones, 50% to 75% of which appear only once. Sample: CD4+ T cells sorted from blood, taken at week 52, from a patient treated with tofacitinib. All receptors derive from a human donor with alopecia areata. Each CDR3 is given with its conserved first and last residue. D genes are given only for firm matches. Only some rows state a clone size, as once, few, many or a class for expanded clones.

d_call clone_size j_call v_call cdr3_aa cdr3_nt
. . TRBJ1-5 TRBV6-1 CASSEGRNQPQHF TGTGCCAGCAGTGAAGGCAGAAATCAGCCCCAGCATTTT
TRBD1 . TRBJ2-1 TRBV5-1 CASSPRGLLDNEQFF TGCGCCAGCAGCCCCAGGGGGTTGTTAGACAATGAGCAGTTCTTC
. many TRBJ2-2 TRBV2 CASSIQGSGELFF TGTGCCAGCAGTATTCAGGGGTCCGGGGAGCTGTTTTTT
. few TRBJ2-2 TRBV9 CASGAITGELFF TGTGCCAGCGGAGCCATCACCGGGGAGCTGTTTTTT
. . TRBJ1-2 TRBV29-1 CSVENGGYTF TGCAGCGTTGAAAACGGCGGCTACACCTTC
. . TRBJ1-2 TRBV9 CASSALGGRSYGYTF TGTGCCAGCAGCGCGCTGGGGGGCAGAAGCTATGGCTACACCTTC
. . TRBJ2-7 TRBV25-1 CASSVTGSYEQYF TGTGCCAGCAGTGTCACAGGGTCCTACGAGCAGTACTTC
. few TRBJ1-1 TRBV18 CASSPRGDTEAFF TGTGCCAGCTCACCACGGGGGGACACTGAAGCTTTCTTT
TRBD1 . TRBJ2-7 TRBV7-9 CASSPGTGLSYEQYF TGTGCCAGCAGCCCCGGGACAGGGCTATCCTACGAGCAGTACTTC
. . TRBJ2-3 TRBV4-1 CASSQEGRNTQYF TGCGCCAGCAGCCAAGAGGGGAGGAATACGCAGTATTTT
. few TRBJ2-5 TRBV20-1 CSATKQETQYF TGCAGTGCTACAAAGCAAGAGACCCAGTACTTC
. few TRBJ2-7 TRBV7-2 CASSLVYEQYF TGTGCCAGCAGCTTAGTCTACGAGCAGTACTTC
TRBD1 . TRBJ1-1 TRBV29-1 CSVERGLNTEAFF TGCAGCGTTGAAAGGGGGCTAAACACTGAAGCTTTCTTT
. . TRBJ2-2 TRBV29-1 CSVDRVGNTGELFF TGCAGCGTTGACAGGGTTGGGAACACCGGGGAGCTGTTTTTT
. few TRBJ1-1 TRBV4-2 CASSQVGQLEAFF TGTGCCAGCAGCCAAGTCGGACAGCTTGAAGCTTTCTTT
. . TRBJ1-2 TRBV29-1 CSVSTAADGYTF TGCAGCGTTTCGACAGCCGCGGATGGCTACACCTTC
. . TRBJ1-6 TRBV30 CAWRTERDSPLHF TGTGCCTGGAGAACCGAACGGGATTCACCCCTCCACTTT
. . TRBJ1-4 TRBV29-1 CSVEGKGEKLFF TGCAGCGTTGAAGGGAAGGGCGAAAAACTGTTTTTT
TRBD1 . TRBJ2-5 TRBV30 CAWRYLGQDKETQYF TGTGCCTGGAGGTACCTCGGACAGGATAAAGAGACCCAGTACTTC
. . TRBJ1-6 TRBV7-6 CASSGGQDNSPLHF TGTGCCAGCAGCGGCGGACAAGATAATTCACCCCTCCACTTT
TRBD1 few TRBJ2-1 TRBV5-8 CASSRVGGSSSYNEQFF TGTGCCAGCAGCCGGGTAGGGGGCTCCTCGTCCTACAATGAGCAGTTCTTC
. . TRBJ2-7 TRBV25-1 CASSESGAYEQYF TGTGCCAGCAGTGAATCCGGGGCCTACGAGCAGTACTTC
. . TRBJ1-2 TRBV5-1 CASSLDSNYGYTF TGCGCCAGCAGCCTGGACAGTAACTATGGCTACACCTTC
TRBD1 once TRBJ1-1 TRBV29-1 CSVRTGSTEAFF TGCAGCGTCAGGACAGGGAGCACTGAAGCTTTCTTT
TRBD2 . TRBJ2-5 TRBV4-2 CASSQGLAGLLQETQYF TGTGCCAGCAGCCAAGGACTAGCGGGGCTACTCCAAGAGACCCAGTACTTC
. . TRBJ2-6 TRBV7-8 CASLLNSGANVLTF TGTGCCAGCTTACTGAACTCTGGGGCCAACGTCCTGACTTTC
TRBD2 . TRBJ2-3 TRBV6-5 CASSYVLAGEVTQYF TGTGCCAGCAGTTACGTGCTAGCGGGGGAGGTTACGCAGTATTTT
. . TRBJ1-1 TRBV5-1 CASSMNTEAFF TGCGCCAGCAGTATGAACACTGAAGCTTTCTTT
. . TRBJ2-2 TRBV4-3 CASSFRQATNTGELFF TGCGCCAGCAGCTTTCGACAGGCGACGAACACCGGGGAGCTGTTTTTT
TRBD2 . TRBJ2-1 TRBV15 CATSTNTRLAGSYNEQFF TGTGCCACCAGCACGAATACAAGACTAGCGGGGTCCTACAATGAGCAGTTCTTC
. once TRBJ1-2 TRBV15 CATSREQSYGYTF TGTGCCACCAGCAGAGAACAGTCCTATGGCTACACCTTC
. . TRBJ1-2 TRBV11-2 CASSLAFRSDGYTF TGTGCCAGCAGCTTAGCGTTCAGAAGTGATGGCTACACCTTC
TRBD1 few TRBJ2-6 TRBV27 CASSLFGQGAAGANVLTF TGTGCCAGCAGTTTATTCGGACAGGGGGCGGCTGGGGCCAACGTCCTGACTTTC
. . TRBJ1-6 TRBV2 CASSPRLLQSSPLHF TGTGCCAGCAGTCCCAGACTCCTTCAGAGTTCACCCCTCCACTTT
TRBD2 . TRBJ2-2 TRBV5-4 CASSSPGLAGRELFF TGTGCCAGCAGTTCTCCGGGACTAGCGGGCCGAGAGCTGTTTTTT
TRBD1 . TRBJ1-2 TRBV5-1 CATSGQGHGYTF TGCGCCACCTCGGGACAGGGCCATGGCTACACCTTC
. . TRBJ2-5 TRBV15 CATSRDGHIQETQYF TGTGCCACCAGCAGAGACGGACATATACAAGAGACCCAGTACTTC
TRBD1 few TRBJ1-5 TRBV5-5 CASSHGTGNSNQPQHF TGTGCCAGCAGCCACGGGACAGGCAATAGCAATCAGCCCCAGCATTTT
. . TRBJ1-1 TRBV9 CASSVQGTNTEAFF TGTGCCAGCAGCGTACAGGGGACGAACACTGAAGCTTTCTTT
TRBD1 . TRBJ1-1 TRBV7-2 CASSSRPGTGKIEAFF TGTGCCAGCAGCTCTCGTCCCGGGACAGGGAAGATCGAAGCTTTCTTT
. . TRBJ2-7 TRBV5-4 CASSLGTPNGYEQYF TGTGCCAGCAGCTTGGGGACACCGAATGGCTACGAGCAGTACTTC
. . TRBJ2-5 TRBV29-1 CSVARGSQETQYF TGCAGCGTCGCTCGTGGGTCTCAAGAGACCCAGTACTTC
TRBD1 few TRBJ2-2 TRBV6-6 CASSRTGNTGELFF TGTGCCAGCAGTCGGACAGGGAACACCGGGGAGCTGTTTTTT
. once TRBJ2-5 TRBV7-6 CASSFLRETQYF TGTGCCAGCAGCTTTCTGCGGGAGACCCAGTACTTC
. . TRBJ2-7 TRBV30 CAYHGYGEQYF TGTGCCTACCACGGGTACGGGGAGCAGTACTTC
. . TRBJ1-2 TRBV6-6 CASSPPRDGYGYTF TGTGCCAGCAGTCCCCCCCGGGACGGCTATGGCTACACCTTC
TRBD1 . TRBJ2-5 TRBV19 CASLDRKQETQYF TGTGCCAGTTTGGACAGGAAACAAGAGACCCAGTACTTC
. few TRBJ2-7 TRBV9 CASSLAVTGVSGEQYF TGTGCCAGCAGCCTAGCGGTGACAGGGGTATCGGGTGAGCAGTACTTC
. . TRBJ2-2 TRBV27 CASSLKKGSVTGELFF TGTGCCAGCAGTTTAAAGAAGGGGAGCGTAACCGGGGAGCTGTTTTTT
TRBD1 few TRBJ1-2 TRBV27 CASSLLTGGLRGYTF TGTGCCAGCAGTTTGCTAACAGGGGGCCTACGTGGCTACACCTTC